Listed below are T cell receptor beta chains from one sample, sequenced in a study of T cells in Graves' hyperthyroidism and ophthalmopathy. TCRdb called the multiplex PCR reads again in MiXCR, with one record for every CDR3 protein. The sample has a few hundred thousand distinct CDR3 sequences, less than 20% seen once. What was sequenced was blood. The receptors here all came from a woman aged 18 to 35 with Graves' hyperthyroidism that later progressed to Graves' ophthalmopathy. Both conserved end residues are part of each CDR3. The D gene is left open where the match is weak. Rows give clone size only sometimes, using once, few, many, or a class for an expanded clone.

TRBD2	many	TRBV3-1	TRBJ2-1	TGTGCCAGCAGCCAAGTTAGACTAGCGGGACATGAGCAGTTCTTC	CASSQVRLAGHEQFF
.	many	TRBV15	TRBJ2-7	TGTGCCACCAGCCAACGCCGGGACATCTCCTACGAGCAGTACTTC	CATSQRRDISYEQYF
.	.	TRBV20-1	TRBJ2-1	TGCAGTGCCACGGGAGAAAATGAGCAGTTCTTC	CSATGENEQFF
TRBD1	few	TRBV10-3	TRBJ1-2	TGTGCCATCAGTGAACCGACAGGGGGCTATGGCTACACCTTC	CAISEPTGGYGYTF
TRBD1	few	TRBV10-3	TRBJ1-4	TGTGCCACAGGACAGGGGGCAGATGCTAATGAAAAACTGTTTTTT	CATGQGADANEKLFF
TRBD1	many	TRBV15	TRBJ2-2	TGTGCCACCAGCAGAGGGGGCGACAGGGGGCGACTGCACACCGGGGAGCTGTTTTTT	CATSRGGDRGRLHTGELFF
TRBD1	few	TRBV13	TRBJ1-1	TGTGCCAGCAGCTCGGGACAGGGGGACACTGAAGCTTTCTTT	CASSSGQGDTEAFF
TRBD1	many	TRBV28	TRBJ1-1	TGTGCCAGTTCTCCGGGACAGGTGTACCCTGAAGCTTTCTTT	CASSPGQVYPEAFF
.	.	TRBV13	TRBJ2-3	TGTGCCAGCAGCTCCCCTGGGGAGTCAGACTCTAGCACAGATACGCAGTATTTT	CASSSPGESDSSTDTQYF
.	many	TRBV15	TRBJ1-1	TGTGCCACCAGCAGAGACACATCCGGGCCCAAAAGTAACACTGAAGCTTTCTTT	CATSRDTSGPKSNTEAFF
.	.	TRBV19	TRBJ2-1	TGTGCCAGTAGCCCAAGCCCCCGGAGCTCCTACAATGAGCAGTTCTTC	CASSPSPRSSYNEQFF